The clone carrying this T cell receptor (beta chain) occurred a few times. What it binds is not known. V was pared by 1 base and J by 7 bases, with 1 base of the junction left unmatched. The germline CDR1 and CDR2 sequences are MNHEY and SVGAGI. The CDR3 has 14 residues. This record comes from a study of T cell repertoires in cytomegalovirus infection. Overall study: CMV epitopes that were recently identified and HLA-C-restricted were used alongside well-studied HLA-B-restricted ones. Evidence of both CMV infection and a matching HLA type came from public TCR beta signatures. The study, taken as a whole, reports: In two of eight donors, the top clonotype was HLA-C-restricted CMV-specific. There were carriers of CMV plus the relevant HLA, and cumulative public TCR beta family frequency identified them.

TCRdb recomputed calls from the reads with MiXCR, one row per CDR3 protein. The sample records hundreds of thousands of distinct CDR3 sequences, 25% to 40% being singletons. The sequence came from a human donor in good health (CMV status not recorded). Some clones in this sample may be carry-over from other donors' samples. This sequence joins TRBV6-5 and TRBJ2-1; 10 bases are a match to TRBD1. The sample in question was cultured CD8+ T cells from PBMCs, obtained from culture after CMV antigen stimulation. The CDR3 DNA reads TGTGCCAGCAGTTACTGGGACAGGGGTAATGAGCAGTTCTTC. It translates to CASSYWDRGNEQFF.